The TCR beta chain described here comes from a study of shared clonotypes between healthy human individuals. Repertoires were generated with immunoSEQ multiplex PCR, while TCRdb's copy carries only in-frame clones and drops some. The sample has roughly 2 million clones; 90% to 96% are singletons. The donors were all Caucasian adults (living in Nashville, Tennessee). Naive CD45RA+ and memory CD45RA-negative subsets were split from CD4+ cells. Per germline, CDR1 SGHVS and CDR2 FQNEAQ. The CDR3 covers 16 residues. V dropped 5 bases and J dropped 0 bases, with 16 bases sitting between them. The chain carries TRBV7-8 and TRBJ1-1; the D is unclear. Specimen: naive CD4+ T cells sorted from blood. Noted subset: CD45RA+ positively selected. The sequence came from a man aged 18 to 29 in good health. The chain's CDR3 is CASSLGSFRVNTEAFF. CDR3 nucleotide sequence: TGTGCCAGCAGCCTAGGGTCGTTTAGGGTGAACACTGAAGCTTTCTTT.